This TCR beta chain is drawn from a study of cytomegalovirus exposure and HLA in healthy donors. Study conclusions and caveats: What TCR beta sequences reportedly achieved was accurate prediction of HLA-A and HLA-B alleles in most subjects.

On this clone: Its antigen is currently unknown.

The CDR3 spans 15 residues. Germline V gene data show CDR1 as MDHEN and CDR2 as SYDVKM. Trimming cost V 3 bases and J 1 base, with 11 bases left between them. Amplification used 60 Vbeta primers and 13 Jbeta primers. Libraries were prepared by immunoSEQ multiplex PCR; TCRdb keeps only in-frame clonotypes and omits some of them. The repertoire holds 150,000 to 200,000 clones, with around 76% as singletons. The rearrangement joins TRBV28 to TRBJ2-3, with D tentatively TRBD2 (5 bases). This TCR derives from a man aged 40-50 years in good health and CMV-seronegative. Material: PBMCs. Written as DNA, the CDR3 is TGTGCCAGCAGTTTGGGCCCGAGGGGCACAGATACGCAGTATTTT. Its translation is CASSLGPRGTDTQYF.